These T cell receptor beta chains were read from a single sample in a study of control samples from healthy donors and cancer patients. Generated by immunoSEQ multiplex PCR, the TCRdb table keeps only in-frame clones and is missing some. This sample has 100,000 to 150,000 clones; just under 95% occur once, and the top ten carry 4.5% to 7%. Sequenced: blood. The receptors originated from a young man in good health. Each CDR3 is given without its conserved first and last residue.

J gene: TRBJ1-2; V gene: TRBV9; CDR3 protein: ASSLQGRGYGYT
J gene: TRBJ2-3; V gene: TRBV2; CDR3 protein: AIEGTTTSGGSDTQY
J gene: TRBJ1-6; V gene: TRBV19; CDR3 protein: ASSIPGSPLH
J gene: TRBJ2-3; V gene: TRBV2; CDR3 protein: ASTMTGTKVADTQY
J gene: TRBJ2-7; V gene: TRBV30; CDR3 protein: AWSVLRVGEQY
J gene: TRBJ2-1; V gene: TRBV5-1; CDR3 protein: ASSYLGNEQF
J gene: TRBJ2-1; V gene: TRBV18; CDR3 protein: ASSGQEGENEQF
J gene: TRBJ1-6; V gene: TRBV7-9; CDR3 protein: ASSLARMRGKRTGSPLH
J gene: TRBJ2-7; V gene: TRBV6-5; CDR3 protein: ASSWGEQY
J gene: TRBJ2-7; V gene: TRBV19; CDR3 protein: ASSKTPEGYEQY
J gene: TRBJ1-6; V gene: TRBV27; CDR3 protein: ASSLSAGTAPGSPLH
J gene: TRBJ2-2; V gene: TRBV6-5; CDR3 protein: ASSYSAATGELF
J gene: TRBJ2-2; V gene: TRBV6-5; CDR3 protein: ASSEGFGELF
J gene: TRBJ2-5; V gene: TRBV12-5; CDR3 protein: ASSMTSTGFGETQY
J gene: TRBJ1-5; V gene: TRBV6-2/TRBV6-3; CDR3 protein: ASSYLGDSNQPQH
J gene: TRBJ2-3; V gene: TRBV5-1; CDR3 protein: ASSFRAGGTGTDTQY
J gene: TRBJ2-2; V gene: TRBV4-1; CDR3 protein: ASSQHFRTGENTGELF
J gene: TRBJ1-1; V gene: TRBV20-1; CDR3 protein: SASWGTEAF
J gene: TRBJ1-3; V gene: TRBV29-1; CDR3 protein: SVEDWAGNTIY
J gene: TRBJ2-2; V gene: TRBV15; CDR3 protein: ATSRGMSVAAGELF
J gene: TRBJ2-1; V gene: TRBV5-4; CDR3 protein: ASSLRQGTELYNEQF
J gene: TRBJ2-2; V gene: TRBV5-4; CDR3 protein: ASSTGPRTGVTGELF
J gene: TRBJ2-2; V gene: TRBV7-9; CDR3 protein: ASSLVSGRGTGELF